This T cell receptor beta chain was sequenced in a study of shared clonotypes between healthy human individuals. Study details: A couple of women and three men aged 18 to 49 served as donors.

Donors had no recently reported acute infections or vaccinations and were HIV-negative. Genomic DNA for unsorted samples was obtained from 70 million to 100 million PBMCs. Study-level results: Few donors limited the genetic and exposure-history diversity represented.

Profiling relied on immunoSEQ multiplex PCR, and the TCRdb table lists in-frame clones only, not all of them. The sample holds about half a million clones, 70% to 80% seen once. On this clone: Its specificity is not known.

V lost 0 bases, J lost 0 bases, and 7 bases lay in between. The CDR3 is 16 amino acids. CDR1 is SGHKS and CDR2 is YYEKEE in the germline V gene (reference sequence). The genes are TRBV5-5 and TRBJ2-6, with D possibly TRBD2 on 6 matching bases. Sequencing was done on a sample of PBMCs. The sequence derives from a woman aged 35 to 49 in good health. Some clones in this sample may be carry-over from other donors' samples. As DNA, the CDR3 is TGTGCCAGCAGCTTGGCGGGGGTCTCTGGGGCCAACGTCCTGACTTTC. It yields the protein CASSLAGVSGANVLTF.